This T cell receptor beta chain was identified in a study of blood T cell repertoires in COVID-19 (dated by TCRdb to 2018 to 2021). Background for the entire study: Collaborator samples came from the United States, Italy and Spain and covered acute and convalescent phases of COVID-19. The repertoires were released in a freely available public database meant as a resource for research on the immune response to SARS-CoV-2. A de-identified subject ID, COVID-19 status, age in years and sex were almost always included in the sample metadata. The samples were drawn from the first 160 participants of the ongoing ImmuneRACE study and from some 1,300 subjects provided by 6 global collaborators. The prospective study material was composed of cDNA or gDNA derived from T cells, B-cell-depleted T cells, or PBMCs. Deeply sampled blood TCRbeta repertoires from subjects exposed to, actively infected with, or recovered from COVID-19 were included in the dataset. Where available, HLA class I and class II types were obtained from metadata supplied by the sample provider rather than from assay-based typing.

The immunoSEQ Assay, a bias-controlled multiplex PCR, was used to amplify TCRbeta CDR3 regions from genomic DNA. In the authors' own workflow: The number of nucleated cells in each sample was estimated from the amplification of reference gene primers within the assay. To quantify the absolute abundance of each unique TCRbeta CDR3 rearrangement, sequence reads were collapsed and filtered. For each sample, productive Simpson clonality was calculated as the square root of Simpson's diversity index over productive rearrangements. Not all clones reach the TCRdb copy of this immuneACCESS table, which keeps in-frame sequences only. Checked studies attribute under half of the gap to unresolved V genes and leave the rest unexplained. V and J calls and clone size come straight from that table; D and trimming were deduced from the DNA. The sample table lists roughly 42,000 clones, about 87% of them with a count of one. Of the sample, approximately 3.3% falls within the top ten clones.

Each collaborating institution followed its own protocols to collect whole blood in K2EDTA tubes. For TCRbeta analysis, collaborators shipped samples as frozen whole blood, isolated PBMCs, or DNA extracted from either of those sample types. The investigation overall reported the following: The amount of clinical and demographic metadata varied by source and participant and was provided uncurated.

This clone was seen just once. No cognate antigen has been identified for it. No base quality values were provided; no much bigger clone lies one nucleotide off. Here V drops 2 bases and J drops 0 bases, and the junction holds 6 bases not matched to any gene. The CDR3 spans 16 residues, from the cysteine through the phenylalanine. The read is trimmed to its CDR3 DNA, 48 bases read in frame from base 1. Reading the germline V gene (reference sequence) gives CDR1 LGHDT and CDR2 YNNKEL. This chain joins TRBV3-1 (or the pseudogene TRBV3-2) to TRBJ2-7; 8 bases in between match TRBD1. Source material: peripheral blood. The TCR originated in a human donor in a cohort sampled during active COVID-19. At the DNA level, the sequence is TGTGCCAGCAGCCAAAAGGGACAGGCCGCCTCCTACGAGCAGTACTTC. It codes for CASSQKGQAASYEQYF.